This TCR beta chain was recovered during a study of T cell responses to AZD1222 COVID-19 vaccine. Here immunoSEQ multiplex PCR was the method, and the copy in TCRdb shows in-frame clones only, minus some. Of under 130,000 clones in the sample, about 92% were seen once. V lost 3 bases to trimming and J lost 2 bases, with 11 bases between them. This CDR3 is 14 amino acids long. The germline gives CDR1 LGHDT, CDR2 YNNKEL (reference sequence). The starting material was peripheral blood, obtained on day 0 of AZD1222 vaccination. This TCR was sampled from an adult in good health. V and J are TRBV3-1 (or the pseudogene TRBV3-2) and TRBJ2-7, with D tentatively TRBD1 (6 bases). CDR3 DNA: TGTGCCAGCAGCCACCGAGACAGGCCCTACGAGCAGTACTTC. Amino acids: CASSHRDRPYEQYF.